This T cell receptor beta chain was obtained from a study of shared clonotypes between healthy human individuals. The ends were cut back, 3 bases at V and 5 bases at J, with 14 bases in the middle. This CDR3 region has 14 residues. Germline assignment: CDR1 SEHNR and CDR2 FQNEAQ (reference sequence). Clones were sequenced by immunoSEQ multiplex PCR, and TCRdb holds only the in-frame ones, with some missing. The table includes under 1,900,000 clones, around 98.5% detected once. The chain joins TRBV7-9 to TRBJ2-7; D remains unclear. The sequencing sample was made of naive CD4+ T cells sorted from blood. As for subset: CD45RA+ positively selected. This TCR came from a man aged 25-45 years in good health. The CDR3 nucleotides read TGTGCCAGCAGCTTCGGCCCCCTCGCGCACGAGCAGTACTTC. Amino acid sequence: CASSFGPLAHEQYF.